This T cell receptor (beta chain) is from a study of CD8 T cells in Susac syndrome. The CDR3 has 15 residues. V lost 3 bases, J lost 0 bases, and 12 bases lay in between. CDR1 is SEHNR, CDR2 FQNEAQ, per germline (reference sequence). Random hexamers primed reverse transcription of about 0.45 to 1 ug RNA. TCR beta CDR3 was amplified by immunoSEQ covering 54 Vbeta and 13 Jbeta. One entry per CDR3 protein, called by TCRdb with MiXCR from the immunoSEQ multiplex PCR reads. The sample has about 440,000 distinct CDR3 sequences, 85% seen once. This clonotype has a handful of counts. The sequence came from a human donor with multiple sclerosis. Input material: CD8+ T cells from PBMCs. The J gene is TRBJ2-7, the V gene TRBV7-9; D might be TRBD2 (5 bases). The CDR3 DNA reads TGTGCCAGCAGCTTTTCCGGAGGCGCCTCCTACGAGCAGTACTTC. Its translation is CASSFSGGASYEQYF.